The sample holds many counts of the clone carrying this TCR beta chain. Antigen: not known. Sequence at one end of the junction differs from germline and may be a read error. Tagging with unique molecular identifiers was applied to individual cDNA molecules. TCRdb itself ran the 5' RACE reads through MiXCR, one entry per CDR3 protein. The sample has 35,000 to 50,000 distinct CDR3 sequences; 20% to 25% are singletons. CDR3 length: 12 amino acids. This record comes from a study of early T cells in non-severe SARS-CoV-2 infection. Overall study context: Sequencing targeted bulk RNA from unsorted whole blood, leaving chains unpaired. Study observations and caveats: VDJdb matching, biased toward anti-spike CD8 responses, missed private and CD4 specificities.

The sample was whole blood, taken at baseline. This clonotype was sampled from an adult who was a healthcare worker with PCR-confirmed SARS-CoV-2 infection or an uninfected control (not recorded which). The chain recombines TRBV12-3 or TRBV12-4 with TRBJ1-5; D unresolved. CDR3 coding DNA: TGTGCCAGCAGTACCCACGCTCAGCGCCAGCATTTT. Translating it yields CASSTHAQRQHF.